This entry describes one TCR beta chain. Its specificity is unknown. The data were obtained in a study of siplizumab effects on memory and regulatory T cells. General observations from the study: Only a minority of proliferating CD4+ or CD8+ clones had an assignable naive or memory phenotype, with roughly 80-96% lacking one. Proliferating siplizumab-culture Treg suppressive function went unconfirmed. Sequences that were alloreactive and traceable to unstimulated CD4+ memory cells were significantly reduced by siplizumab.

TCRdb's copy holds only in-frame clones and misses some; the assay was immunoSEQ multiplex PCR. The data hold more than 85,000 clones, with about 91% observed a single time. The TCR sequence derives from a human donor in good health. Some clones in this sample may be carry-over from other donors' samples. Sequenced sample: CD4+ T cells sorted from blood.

The CDR3 DNA is TGCGCCAGCAGCTTGGGACAGGCCCTGGCGGACGAGCAGTACTTC. This encodes CASSLGQALADEQYF. This chain links TRBV5-1 with TRBJ2-7, with D possibly being TRBD1 (6 bases). Trimming left V 0 bases short and J 5 bases short, with 15 bases between. Germline-derived CDR1 and CDR2 are SGHRS and YFSETQ. The CDR3 sequence is 15 residues long.